The present TCR beta chain was sequenced within a study of regulatory T cells in long-lasting Graves disease. Broader study findings: Newly diagnosed Graves' patients had higher TCR diversity than persistent ones.

CDR3-region Arm-PCR and iRepertoire HTBI primers produced the TCR beta libraries. Per the authors' pipeline: Across all samples, under 65 TRBV segments and 14 TRBJ segments were identified. From the multiplex PCR reads, TCRdb called clonotypes with MiXCR, one entry per CDR3 protein. The V and J calls come from TCRdb's annotation, not from the publication. This repertoire shows approximately 300,000 distinct CDR3 sequences, 15% to 20% found once; its top ten account for around 37%. This clonotype was counted ten times or more. The antigen remains unidentified. Sample time point: newly diagnosed GD, antithyroid drugs for less than 3 months. PBMC-extracted RNA yielded the TCR library. Patients with Graves' disease were diagnosed by American Thyroid Association guidelines. Trimming took 3 bases from V and 4 from J, leaving 15 bases between them. The CDR3 spans 15 residues.

The chain links TRBV12-3 or TRBV12-4 to TRBJ1-2; D remains unclear. The TCR originated in a female donor with Graves disease. The sample in question was peripheral blood mononuclear cells (PBMCs), obtained at new diagnosis, from a patient treated with antithyroid drugs. The CDR3 sequence: CASSFSRGKGYGYTF. The CDR3 coding sequence is TGTGCCAGCAGTTTTTCCAGAGGGAAAGGCTATGGCTACACCTTC.